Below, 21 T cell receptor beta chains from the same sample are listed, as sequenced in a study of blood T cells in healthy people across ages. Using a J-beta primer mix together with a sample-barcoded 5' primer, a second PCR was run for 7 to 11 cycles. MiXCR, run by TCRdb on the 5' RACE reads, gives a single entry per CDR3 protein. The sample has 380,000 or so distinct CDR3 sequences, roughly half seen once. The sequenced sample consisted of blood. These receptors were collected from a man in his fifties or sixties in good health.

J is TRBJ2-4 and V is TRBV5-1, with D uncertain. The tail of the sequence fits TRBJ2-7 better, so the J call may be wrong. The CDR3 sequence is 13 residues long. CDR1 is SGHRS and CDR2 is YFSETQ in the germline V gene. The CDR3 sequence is CASSSDMSHEQYF. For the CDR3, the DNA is TGCGCCAGCAGTTCCGACATGTCGCACGAGCAGTACTTC.

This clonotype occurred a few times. CDR3 protein: CASSYRRDRAISGANVLTF. The CDR3 DNA reads TGTGCCAGCAGTTATCGTAGGGACAGGGCCATCTCTGGGGCCAACGTCCTGACTTTC. The chain joins TRBV27 to TRBJ2-6, with 9 positions matching TRBD1. Germline V lookup: CDR1 MNHEY, CDR2 SMNVEV (reference sequence). After removal of 4 bases from V and 0 bases from J, the junction contained 10 bases not matched to a gene. The CDR3 length is 19 residues. Complete variable domain (other parts from reference TRBV27 and TRBJ2-6): EAQVTQNPRYLITVTGKKLTVTCSQNMNHEYMSWYRQDPGLGLRQIYYSMNVEVTDKGDVPEGYKVSRKEKRNFPLILESPSPNQTSLYFCASSYRRDRAISGANVLTFGAGSRLTVL.

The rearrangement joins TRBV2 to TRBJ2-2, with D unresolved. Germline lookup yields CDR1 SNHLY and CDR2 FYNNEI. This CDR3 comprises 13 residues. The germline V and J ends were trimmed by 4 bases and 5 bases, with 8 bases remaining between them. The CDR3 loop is CASSGLVTGELFF. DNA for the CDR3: TGTGCCAGCAGTGGGCTAGTGACCGGGGAGCTGTTTTTT.

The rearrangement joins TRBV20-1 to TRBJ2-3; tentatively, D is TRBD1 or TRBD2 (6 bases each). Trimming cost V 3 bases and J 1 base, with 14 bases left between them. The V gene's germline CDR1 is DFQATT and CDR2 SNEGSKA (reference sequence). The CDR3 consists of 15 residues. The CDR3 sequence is CSASGGPPRTDTQYF. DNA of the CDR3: TGCAGTGCTAGCGGGGGCCCACCCCGCACAGATACGCAGTATTTT.

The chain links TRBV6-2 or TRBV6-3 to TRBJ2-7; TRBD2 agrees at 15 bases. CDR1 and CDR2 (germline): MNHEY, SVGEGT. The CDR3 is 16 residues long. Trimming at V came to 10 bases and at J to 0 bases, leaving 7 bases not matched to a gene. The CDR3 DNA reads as TGTGCCACCTCCGGGACTAGCGGGAGGAGCTCCTACGAGCAGTACTTC. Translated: CATSGTSGRSSYEQYF.

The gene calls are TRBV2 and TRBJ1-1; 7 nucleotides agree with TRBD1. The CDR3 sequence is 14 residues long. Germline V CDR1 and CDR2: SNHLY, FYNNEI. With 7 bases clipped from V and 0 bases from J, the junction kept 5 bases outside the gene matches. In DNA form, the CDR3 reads TGTGCCAGCACGACAGGGACAATGAACACTGAAGCTTTCTTT. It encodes CASTTGTMNTEAFF.

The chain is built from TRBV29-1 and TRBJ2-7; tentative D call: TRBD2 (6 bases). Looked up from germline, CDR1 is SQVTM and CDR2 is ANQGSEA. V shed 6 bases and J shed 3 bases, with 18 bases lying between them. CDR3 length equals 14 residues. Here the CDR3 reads CSVGIGGSRYEQYF. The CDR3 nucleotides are TGCAGCGTGGGCATTGGGGGGTCGCGCTACGAGCAGTACTTC.

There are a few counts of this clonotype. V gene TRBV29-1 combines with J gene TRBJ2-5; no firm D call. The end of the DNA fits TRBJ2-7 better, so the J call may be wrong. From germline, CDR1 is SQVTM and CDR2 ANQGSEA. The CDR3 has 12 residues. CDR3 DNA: TGCAGCGTTGAGGACGGAAGATACGAGCAGTACTTC. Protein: CSVEDGRYEQYF.

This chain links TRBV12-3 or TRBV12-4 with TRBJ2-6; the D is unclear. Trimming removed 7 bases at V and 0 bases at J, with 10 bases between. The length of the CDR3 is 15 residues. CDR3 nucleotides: TGTGCCAGCAAGGGCGGAGCCTCTGGGGCCAACGTCCTGACTTTC. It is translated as CASKGGASGANVLTF.

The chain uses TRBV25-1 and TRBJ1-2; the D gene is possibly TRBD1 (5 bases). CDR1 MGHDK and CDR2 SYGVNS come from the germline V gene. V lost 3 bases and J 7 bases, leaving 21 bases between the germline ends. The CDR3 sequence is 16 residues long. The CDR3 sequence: CASSDGLNQGSRGYTF. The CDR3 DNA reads TGTGCCAGCAGTGACGGGCTGAACCAGGGTTCGCGTGGCTACACCTTC.

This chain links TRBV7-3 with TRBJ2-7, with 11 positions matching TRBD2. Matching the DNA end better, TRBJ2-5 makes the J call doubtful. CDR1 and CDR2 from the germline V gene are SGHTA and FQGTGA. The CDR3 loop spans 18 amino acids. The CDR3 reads CASSSESGFSGRGETQYF. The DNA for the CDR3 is TGTGCCAGCAGCTCCGAGTCGGGATTTAGCGGGAGGGGGGAGACCCAGTACTTC.

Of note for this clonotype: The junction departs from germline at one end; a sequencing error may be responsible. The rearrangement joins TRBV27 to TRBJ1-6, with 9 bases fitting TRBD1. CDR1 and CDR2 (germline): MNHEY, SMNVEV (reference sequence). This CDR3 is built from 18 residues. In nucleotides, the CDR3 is TGTGCCAGCAGTTTAGGGAAGATGACAGGGGGACGCAATTCACCCCCCCACTTT. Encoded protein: CASSLGKMTGGRNSPPHF.

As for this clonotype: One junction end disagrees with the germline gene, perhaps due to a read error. CDR3 region: CASSSTDMQYF. CDR3 sequence (DNA): TGTGCCAGCAGTAGCACAGATATGCAGTATTTT. V usage is TRBV12-3 or TRBV12-4 and J usage is TRBJ2-3; D gene uncertain. The CDR3 consists of 11 residues.

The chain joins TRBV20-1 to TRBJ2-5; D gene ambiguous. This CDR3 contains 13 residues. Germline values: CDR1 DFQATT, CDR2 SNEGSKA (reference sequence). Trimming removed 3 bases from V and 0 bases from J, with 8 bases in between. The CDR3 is CSARIGHQETQYF. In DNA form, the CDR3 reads TGCAGTGCTAGGATCGGTCACCAAGAGACCCAGTACTTC.

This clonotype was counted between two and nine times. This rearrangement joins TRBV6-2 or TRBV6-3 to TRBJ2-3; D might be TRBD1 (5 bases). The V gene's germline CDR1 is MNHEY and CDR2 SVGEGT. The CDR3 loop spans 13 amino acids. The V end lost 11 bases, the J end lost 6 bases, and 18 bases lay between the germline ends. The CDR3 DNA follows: TGTGCCGGCCAGCAGTTAGGGGCGGATACGCAGTATTTT. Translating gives CAGQQLGADTQYF.

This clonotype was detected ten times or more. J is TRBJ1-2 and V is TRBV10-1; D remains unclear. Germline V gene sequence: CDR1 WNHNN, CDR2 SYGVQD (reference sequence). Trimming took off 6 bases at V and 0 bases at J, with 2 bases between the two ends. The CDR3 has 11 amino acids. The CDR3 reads CASRTNYGYTF. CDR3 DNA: TGCGCCAGCAGGACTAACTATGGCTACACCTTC.

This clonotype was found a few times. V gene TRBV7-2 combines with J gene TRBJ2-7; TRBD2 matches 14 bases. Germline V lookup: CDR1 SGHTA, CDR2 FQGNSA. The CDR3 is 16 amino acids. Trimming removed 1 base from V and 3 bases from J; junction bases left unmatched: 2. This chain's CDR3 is CASSLGGTSGSYEQYF. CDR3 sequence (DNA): TGTGCCAGCAGCTTAGGCGGGACTAGCGGGAGCTACGAGCAGTACTTC.

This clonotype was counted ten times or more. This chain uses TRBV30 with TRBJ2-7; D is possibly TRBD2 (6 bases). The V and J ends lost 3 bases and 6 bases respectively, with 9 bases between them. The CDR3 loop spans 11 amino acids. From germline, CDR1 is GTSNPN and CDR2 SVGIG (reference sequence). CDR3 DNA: TGTGCCTGGAGGAAGGGAGGCGAGCAGTACTTC. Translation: CAWRKGGEQYF.

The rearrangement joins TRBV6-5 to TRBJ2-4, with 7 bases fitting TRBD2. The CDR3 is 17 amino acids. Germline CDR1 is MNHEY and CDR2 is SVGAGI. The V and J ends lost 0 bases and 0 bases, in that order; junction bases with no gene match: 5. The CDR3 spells CASSYSTASGAKNIQYF. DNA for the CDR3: TGTGCCAGCAGTTACTCGACGGCTAGCGGAGCCAAAAACATTCAGTACTTC.

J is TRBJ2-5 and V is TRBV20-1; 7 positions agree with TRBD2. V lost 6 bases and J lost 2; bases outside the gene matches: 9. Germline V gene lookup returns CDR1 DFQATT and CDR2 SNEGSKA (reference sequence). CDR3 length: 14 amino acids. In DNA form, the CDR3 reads TGCAGTGCCCCTACCGGGACTACACAAGAGACCCAGTACTTC. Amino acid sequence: CSAPTGTTQETQYF.

CDR3 residues: CASSSSTSVADTQYF. DNA for the CDR3: TGCGCCAGCAGCTCGTCCACTAGCGTCGCAGATACGCAGTATTTT. The chain links TRBV5-1 to TRBJ2-3; 7 bases map to TRBD2. Trimming at V came to 3 bases and at J to 4 bases, leaving 8 bases not matched to a gene. CDR1 is SGHRS, CDR2 YFSETQ, per germline. The CDR3 has 15 residues.